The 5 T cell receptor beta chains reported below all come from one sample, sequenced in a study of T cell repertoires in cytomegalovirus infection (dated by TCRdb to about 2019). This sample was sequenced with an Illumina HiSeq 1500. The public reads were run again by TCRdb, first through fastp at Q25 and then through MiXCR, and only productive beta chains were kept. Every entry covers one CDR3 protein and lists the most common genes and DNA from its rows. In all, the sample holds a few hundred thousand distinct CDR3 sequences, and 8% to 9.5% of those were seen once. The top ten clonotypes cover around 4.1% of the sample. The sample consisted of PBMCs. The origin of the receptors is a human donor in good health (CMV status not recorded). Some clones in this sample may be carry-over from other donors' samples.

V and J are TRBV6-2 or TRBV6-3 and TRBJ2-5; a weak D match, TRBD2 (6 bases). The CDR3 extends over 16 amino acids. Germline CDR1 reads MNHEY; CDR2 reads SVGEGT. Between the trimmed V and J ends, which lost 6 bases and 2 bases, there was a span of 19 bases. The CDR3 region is CASRPMTSAVQETQYF. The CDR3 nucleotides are TGTGCCAGCAGACCTATGACTAGTGCGGTTCAAGAGACCCAGTACTTC.

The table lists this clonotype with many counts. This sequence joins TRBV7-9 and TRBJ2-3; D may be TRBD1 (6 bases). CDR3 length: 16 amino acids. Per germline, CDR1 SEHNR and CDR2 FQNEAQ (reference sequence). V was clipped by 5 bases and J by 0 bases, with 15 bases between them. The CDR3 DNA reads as TGTGCCAGCAGCGACCGGGACACTCATAGCACAGATACGCAGTATTTT. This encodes CASSDRDTHSTDTQYF. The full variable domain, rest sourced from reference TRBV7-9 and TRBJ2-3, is DTGVSQNPRHKITKRGQNVTFRCDPISEHNRLYWYRQTLGQGPEFLTYFQNEAQLEKSRLLSDRFSAERPKGSFSTLEIQRTEQGDSAMYLCASSDRDTHSTDTQYFGPGTRLTVL.

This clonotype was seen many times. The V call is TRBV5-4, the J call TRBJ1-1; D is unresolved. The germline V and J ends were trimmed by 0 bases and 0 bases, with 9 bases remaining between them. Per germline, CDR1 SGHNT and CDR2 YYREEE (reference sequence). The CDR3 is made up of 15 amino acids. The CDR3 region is CASSLEAAMNTEAFF. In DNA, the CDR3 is TGTGCCAGCAGCTTGGAGGCAGCGATGAACACTGAAGCTTTCTTT.

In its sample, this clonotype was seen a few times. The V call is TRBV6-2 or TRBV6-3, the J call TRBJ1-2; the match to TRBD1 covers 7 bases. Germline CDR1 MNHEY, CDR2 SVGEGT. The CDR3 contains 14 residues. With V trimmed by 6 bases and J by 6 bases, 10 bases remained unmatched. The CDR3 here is CASSPGDRVDGYTF. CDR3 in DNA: TGTGCCAGCAGCCCCGGAGACAGGGTCGATGGCTACACCTTC.

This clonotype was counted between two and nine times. The CDR3, as DNA: TGTGCCAGCAGTTTACGGGTCCGGGCGGGCTACACCTTC. Residues: CASSLRVRAGYTF. This sequence joins TRBV12-3 or TRBV12-4 and TRBJ1-2; no firm D call. The length of the CDR3 is 13 residues. With 2 bases removed from V and 8 bases from J, the gap between germline ends came to 12 bases.